These 18 T cell receptor beta chains share one sample of origin, sequenced in a study of blood T cell repertoires in COVID-19. Profiled with immunoSEQ multiplex PCR; TCRdb holds only in-frame clones, not every one. The sample carries about 300,000 clones, 86% recorded once. Sequencing input: PBMCs or T cells enriched from blood (not recorded which). These receptor sequences come from a man younger than 45 who had recovered from COVID-19.

Only a few counts were recorded for this clone. V and J are TRBV7-9 and TRBJ1-2, with D possibly being TRBD1 (6 bases). Germline values: CDR1 SEHNR, CDR2 FQNEAQ (reference sequence). V shed 4 bases and J shed 3 bases, with 9 bases lying between them. There are 13 residues in the CDR3. Written as DNA, the CDR3 is TGTGCCAGCAGCTCAGGGGTGCACTATGGCTACACCTTC. It specifies CASSSGVHYGYTF.

The chain carries TRBV11-2 and TRBJ2-1; 10 bases agree with TRBD1. The V segment lost 5 bases and the J segment 7 bases; nucleotides outside the gene matches: 8. Per the germline V gene, CDR1 is SGHAT and CDR2 is FQNNGV. This CDR3 comprises 15 residues. This CDR3 reads CASSRRDRGSNEQFF. The CDR3 coding sequence is TGTGCCAGCAGCCGGCGGGACAGGGGTTCGAATGAGCAGTTCTTC.

The rearrangement joins TRBV14 to TRBJ1-2, with no clear D. This CDR3 is built from 13 residues. Trimming shortened V by 6 bases and J by 7 bases, and 15 bases separated the two germline ends. Germline CDR1 reads SGHDN; CDR2 reads FVKESK. The CDR3 nucleotides read TGTGCCAGCAGTCCGACCGGGGTGCCTGGCTACACCTTC. Translated, it gives CASSPTGVPGYTF.

The rearrangement uses TRBV5-4 and TRBJ2-7; 12 nucleotides match TRBD2. The CDR3 has 15 residues. Germline V CDR1 and CDR2: SGHNT, YYREEE (reference sequence). V lost 3 bases and J lost 6; bases outside the gene matches: 7. CDR3 protein: CASSYPSGGASEQYF. The CDR3 DNA reads TGTGCCAGCAGCTACCCTAGCGGGGGGGCGTCCGAGCAGTACTTC. Supplemented by reference TRBV5-4 and TRBJ2-7, the full variable domain reads ETGVTQSPTHLIKTRGQQVTLRCSSQSGHNTVSWYQQALGQGPQFIFQYYREEENGRGNFPPRFSGLQFPNYSSELNVNALELDDSALYLCASSYPSGGASEQYFGPGTRLTVT.

V usage is TRBV5-4 and J usage is TRBJ1-2, with D perhaps TRBD1 (5 bases). The CDR3 covers 13 residues. The V and J ends lost 4 bases and 1 base respectively, with 8 bases between them. CDR1 and CDR2 from the germline V gene are SGHNT and YYREEE (reference sequence). CDR3 sequence (DNA): TGTGCCAGCAGCACGGACATTAACTATGGCTACACCTTC. Translating gives CASSTDINYGYTF. Filled out from reference TRBV5-4 and TRBJ1-2, the complete variable domain reads ETGVTQSPTHLIKTRGQQVTLRCSSQSGHNTVSWYQQALGQGPQFIFQYYREEENGRGNFPPRFSGLQFPNYSSELNVNALELDDSALYLCASSTDINYGYTFGSGTRLTVV.

The V and J genes are TRBV7-8 and TRBJ2-2, with D maybe TRBD1 (5 bases). The germline V gene encodes CDR1 SGHVS and CDR2 FQNEAQ. The CDR3 has 15 amino acids. V was trimmed by 2 bases and J by 4 bases, leaving 11 bases between them. CDR3: CASSLYRRGTGELFF. The CDR3 DNA is TGTGCCAGCAGCTTATACCGAAGGGGCACCGGGGAGCTGTTTTTT.

In its sample, this clone was seen a few times. V gene TRBV5-1 combines with J gene TRBJ2-7, with 10 bases aligning to TRBD2. Trimming removed 4 bases from V and 4 bases from J; junction bases left unmatched: 11. The CDR3 has 16 amino acids. CDR1 SGHRS and CDR2 YFSETQ come from the germline V gene. The DNA of the CDR3 is TGCGCCAGCAGCCTCACAGCGGGAGGGTCCTCATACGAGCAGTACTTC. Its protein product is CASSLTAGGSSYEQYF. Filled out from reference TRBV5-1 and TRBJ2-7, the complete variable domain reads KAGVTQTPRYLIKTRGQQVTLSCSPISGHRSVSWYQQTPGQGLQFLFEYFSETQRNKGNFPGRFSGRQFSNSRSEMNVSTLELGDSALYLCASSLTAGGSSYEQYFGPGTRLTVT.

The rearrangement uses TRBV5-1 and TRBJ1-2; TRBD1 agrees at 12 bases. Germline values: CDR1 SGHRS, CDR2 YFSETQ. The CDR3 is 15 amino acids. The J segment lost 7 bases and the V segment lost 2 bases, leaving 6 bases of the junction unmatched. The CDR3 DNA follows: TGCGCCAGCAGCTTTAGTGGGACAGGGGGCCGTGGCTACACCTTC. Protein: CASSFSGTGGRGYTF.

This chain uses TRBV3-1 (or the pseudogene TRBV3-2) with TRBJ1-2; possible D gene TRBD1, 5 bases. The CDR3 contains 14 residues. V lost 0 bases to trimming and J lost 2 bases, with 7 bases between them. Germline lookup yields CDR1 LGHDT and CDR2 YNNKEL (reference sequence). The CDR3 here is CASSQEGGNYGYTF. CDR3 DNA sequence: TGTGCCAGCAGCCAAGAGGGGGGAAACTATGGCTACACCTTC.

This chain links TRBV3-1 (or the pseudogene TRBV3-2) with TRBJ1-6; TRBD1 is a possible D gene (6 bases). V was pared by 3 bases and J by 5 bases, with 20 bases between. This CDR3 comprises 18 residues. Germline V CDR1 and CDR2: LGHDT, YNNKEL (reference sequence). This CDR3 reads CASSHLRTAPADNSPLHF. As DNA, the CDR3 is TGTGCCAGCAGCCACCTCCGGACAGCCCCTGCTGATAATTCACCCCTCCACTTT.

The chain joins TRBV6-1 to TRBJ1-6; tentative D call: TRBD1 (5 bases). CDR1 and CDR2 (germline): MNHNS, SASEGT. The CDR3 totals 15 residues. The V and J ends lost 0 bases and 7 bases respectively, with 10 bases between them. The CDR3 protein is CASSEAGGGNSPLHF. The CDR3 DNA is TGTGCCAGCAGTGAAGCGGGGGGTGGCAATTCACCCCTCCACTTT.

This chain's CDR3 is CASRPRGDSGNTIYF. The CDR3 DNA reads as TGTGCCAGCAGGCCTCGGGGGGACTCTGGAAACACCATATATTTT. V gene TRBV6-6 combines with J gene TRBJ1-3; tentative D call: TRBD1 (5 bases). This CDR3 has 15 amino acids. V lost 6 bases and J lost 0, with 12 bases in between. CDR1 and CDR2 (germline): MNHNY, SVGAGI (reference sequence).

Here the CDR3 reads CASSLAGQAPSGNTIYF. The CDR3 DNA reads TGTGCCAGCAGCTTAGCGGGACAGGCGCCCTCTGGAAACACCATATATTTT. This chain connects TRBV7-6 to TRBJ1-3, with TRBD1 matching 8 bases. CDR3 size: 17 residues. V shed 0 bases and J 0 bases; nucleotides not matched to a gene: 4. Germline assignment: CDR1 SGHVS and CDR2 FNYEAQ. Full variable domain (missing parts from reference TRBV7-6 and TRBJ1-3): GAGVSQSPRYKVTKRGQDVALRCDPISGHVSLYWYRQALGQGPEFLTYFNYEAQQDKSGLPNDRFSAERPEGSISTLTIQRTEQRDSAMYRCASSLAGQAPSGNTIYFGEGSWLTVV.

CDR3 nucleotide sequence: TGTGCCAGCAGCTCCCAGGGTAAAGGCTACACCTTC. The encoded protein is CASSSQGKGYTF. The chain links TRBV11-3 to TRBJ1-2; a possible D gene is TRBD1 (5 bases). This CDR3 is 12 amino acids long. Trimming shortened V by 4 bases and J by 8 bases, and 11 bases separated the two germline ends. The germline CDR1 and CDR2 sequences are SGHNT and YENEEA.

The V and J genes are TRBV2 and TRBJ1-4; a weak D match, TRBD1 (5 bases). There are 16 residues in the CDR3. Trimming removed 3 bases at V and 0 bases at J, with 11 bases between. Germline V gene data show CDR1 as SNHLY and CDR2 as FYNNEI. The CDR3 bases are TGTGCCAGCAGTGATGTGGGGGGAGCAACTAATGAAAAACTGTTTTTT. Residues: CASSDVGGATNEKLFF. Based on the CDR3 plus reference TRBV2 and TRBJ1-4, the full variable domain is EPEVTQTPSHQVTQMGQEVILRCVPISNHLYFYWYRQILGQKVEFLVSFYNNEISEKSEIFDDQFSVERPDGSNFTLKIRSTKLEDSAMYFCASSDVGGATNEKLFFGSGTQLSVL.

V gene TRBV10-3 combines with J gene TRBJ2-7, with 12 positions matching TRBD1. Germline values: CDR1 ENHRY, CDR2 SYGVKD. This CDR3 region has 16 residues. V trimming: 6 bases; J trimming: 5 bases; junction bases outside the gene matches: 11. The CDR3 here is CAIRPGQGASLNEQYF. In nucleotides, the CDR3 is TGTGCCATCAGGCCGGGACAGGGGGCTTCTCTGAACGAGCAGTACTTC.

The V and J genes are TRBV23-1 and TRBJ2-1; the D is unclear. TRBV23-1 is known as an ORF, though its function is uncertain. Trimming cost V 1 base and J 0 bases, with 13 bases left between them. CDR3 length: 17 amino acids. The DNA of the CDR3 is TGCGCCAGCAGTCAATGGGCAGATTCATACTCCTACAATGAGCAGTTCTTC. Protein: CASSQWADSYSYNEQFF.

This sequence joins TRBV9 and TRBJ2-2, with D perhaps matching TRBD2 (5 bases). There are 15 residues in the CDR3. Per germline, CDR1 SGDLS and CDR2 YYNGEE. Between the trimmed V and J ends, which lost 1 base and 2 bases, there was a span of 9 bases. CDR3 DNA sequence: TGTGCCAGCAGCGTAAGGACTTCCAACACCGGGGAGCTGTTTTTT. Protein: CASSVRTSNTGELFF.